The 18 T cell receptor beta chains given below trace back to one sample, sequenced in a study of T cells in Graves' hyperthyroidism and ophthalmopathy (dated by TCRdb to the late 2010s). The library relied on multiplex PCR. This sample was sequenced with an Illumina HiSeq 2000. The TCR beta CDR3 regions were amplified from RNA transcripts. The first round of RT-PCR for the TCR CDR3 was performed with the HTBI primer set and the Qiagen OneStep RT-PCR kit. TCRdb reanalyzed the raw reads on its own, using fastp at Q25 for trimming and MiXCR for clone calling, and kept in-frame beta chains. CDR3 protein sequences are deduplicated, and each keeps its most common genes and DNA. Present in this sample are roughly 61,000 distinct CDR3 sequences, 53% of which were seen just once. The top ten hold approximately 3.3% of the sample. Sequences were obtained from blood. The source of these receptors is an older woman with Graves' ophthalmopathy.

The chain couples TRBV2 to TRBJ2-6; D ambiguous. V lost 5 bases to trimming and J lost 0 bases, with 8 bases between them. The length of the CDR3 is 15 residues. Germline V gene data show CDR1 as SNHLY and CDR2 as FYNNEI. For the CDR3, the DNA is TGTGCCAGCAGTCTCAAGGGCTCTGGGGCCAACGTCCTGACTTTC. Its translation is CASSLKGSGANVLTF.

The chain uses TRBV6-6 and TRBJ2-7, with D perhaps assigned TRBD1 or TRBD2 (5 bases each). CDR1 and CDR2 (germline): MNHNY, SVGAGI (reference sequence). The CDR3 totals 11 residues. Trimming shortened V by 6 bases and J by 12 bases, and 15 bases separated the two germline ends. CDR3 protein: CASRGVGDWYF. The CDR3 DNA reads as TGTGCCAGCAGGGGCGTGGGGGATTGGTACTTC.

A note on this clonotype: A much larger clone sits a single nucleotide away, making a read error possible. The V and J genes are TRBV10-3 and TRBJ1-5; D is uncertain. The CDR3 has 17 amino acids. The ends were cut back, 5 bases at V and 4 bases at J, with 21 bases in the middle. The germline V gene encodes CDR1 ENHRY and CDR2 SYGVKD. CDR3 DNA: TGTGCCATCAGTTCCATACGAAGCGGGATGGGGAATCAGCCCCAGCATTTT. This gives the protein CAISSIRSGMGNQPQHF.

V gene TRBV14 combines with J gene TRBJ1-5; no definite D call. The CDR3 runs to 10 residues. V lost 6 bases and J lost 15, with 12 bases in between. CDR1 and CDR2 from the germline V gene are SGHDN and FVKESK. As DNA, the CDR3 is TGTGCCAGCAGAGGCAGACTTCGGCATTTT. Its translation is CASRGRLRHF.

This clonotype appeared many times. This chain links TRBV20-1 with TRBJ1-1; the D gene is possibly TRBD1 (5 bases). The CDR3 runs 15 residues. Looked up from germline, CDR1 is DFQATT and CDR2 is SNEGSKA (reference sequence). Between the trimmed V and J ends, which lost 2 bases and 6 bases, there was a span of 19 bases. The CDR3 coding sequence is TGCAGTGCTAGAACCGGAGGGGCAGACTCTCCTGAAGCTTTCTTT. Amino acids: CSARTGGADSPEAFF.

This clonotype has a count of ten or more. The V call is TRBV7-6, the J call TRBJ1-1; D may be TRBD1 (6 bases). This CDR3 spans 15 amino acids. Germline lookup yields CDR1 SGHVS and CDR2 FNYEAQ. Trimming took 3 bases from V and 4 from J, leaving 15 bases between them. The CDR3 loop is CASSLGVQGTTEAFF. The CDR3 DNA reads TGTGCCAGCAGCTTGGGGGTTCAGGGGACCACTGAAGCTTTCTTT.

Remarks on this clonotype: At one boundary the junction diverges from the germline segment, which might be a read error. The V gene is TRBV29-1, the J gene TRBJ1-1; tentatively, D is TRBD1 (5 bases). Germline V gene lookup returns CDR1 SQVTM and CDR2 ANQGSEA. The CDR3 sequence is 13 residues long. The DNA of the CDR3 is TGCAGTCTCGAACAGGCGGTGAACACTGAAGCTTCCTTT. This encodes CSLEQAVNTEASF.

The table lists this clonotype with many counts. The rearrangement uses TRBV12-3 or TRBV12-4 and TRBJ1-2; 12 positions agree with TRBD1. The CDR3 length is 14 residues. J was trimmed by 7 bases and V by 5 bases; bases with no gene match: 5. This CDR3 reads CASSTGTGGSGYTF. In DNA form, the CDR3 reads TGTGCCAGCAGTACCGGGACAGGGGGCTCTGGCTACACCTTC.

The V call is TRBV7-3, the J call TRBJ2-3, with 7 bases matching TRBD2. V shed 0 bases and J 1 base; nucleotides not matched to a gene: 7. CDR1 SGHTA and CDR2 FQGTGA come from the germline V gene. This CDR3 has 17 amino acids. DNA of the CDR3: TGTGCCAGCAGCTTAACCGCCGGTGCGGGAGGCACAGATACGCAGTATTTT. Its protein product is CASSLTAGAGGTDTQYF. Variable domain in full (rest from reference TRBV7-3 and TRBJ2-3): GAGVSQTPSNKVTEKGKYVELRCDPISGHTALYWYRQSLGQGPEFLIYFQGTGAADDSGLPNDRFFAVRPEGSVSTLKIQRTERGDSAVYLCASSLTAGAGGTDTQYFGPGTRLTVL.

The chain is built from TRBV24-1 and TRBJ2-5, with 9 bases identical to TRBD2. The CDR3 contains 16 residues. V gave up 5 bases and J gave up 6 bases; unmatched junction bases: 12. The germline gives CDR1 KGHDR, CDR2 SFDVKD. The CDR3 protein is CATSGLGLAGIQTQYF. The CDR3 nucleotides read TGTGCCACCAGTGGTTTAGGGCTAGCGGGGATACAGACCCAGTACTTC.

V and J are TRBV10-2 and TRBJ2-7; a weak D match, TRBD2 (5 bases). V shed 6 bases and J shed 3 bases, with 18 bases lying between them. CDR3 size: 15 residues. Per germline, CDR1 WSHSY and CDR2 SAAADI. CDR3 residues: CASRTAEMVHYEQYF. In nucleotides, the CDR3 is TGCGCCAGCAGAACAGCGGAGATGGTTCACTACGAGCAGTACTTC.

This clonotype appeared a few times. The J gene is TRBJ2-5, the V gene TRBV20-1, with 7 positions matching TRBD1. This CDR3 is 11 amino acids long. V shed 6 bases, J shed 8 bases, and the junction held 6 bases outside the gene matches. The V gene's germline CDR1 is DFQATT and CDR2 SNEGSKA (reference sequence). This CDR3 reads CSANRQGTQYF. The CDR3, as DNA: TGCAGTGCCAACCGACAGGGCACCCAGTACTTC.

This clonotype occurred many times. This chain connects TRBV19 to TRBJ2-2, with 7 bases that match TRBD2. V lost 3 bases to trimming and J lost 5 bases; unmatched junction nucleotides: 6. Germline CDR1 LNHDA, CDR2 SQIVND (reference sequence). The CDR3 consists of 15 residues. CDR3 protein: CASSMTSLRTGELFF. In DNA form, the CDR3 reads TGTGCCAGTAGTATGACTAGCCTGAGAACCGGGGAGCTGTTTTTT.

This clonotype was detected a few times. This chain connects TRBV20-1 to TRBJ2-7; perhaps TRBD1 as D (5 bases). This CDR3 is built from 15 residues. Trimming pared 1 base from V and 3 bases from J, leaving 16 bases between. Looked up from germline, CDR1 is DFQATT and CDR2 is SNEGSKA (reference sequence). CDR3 sequence: CSARGQQGNLYEQYF. The CDR3 DNA follows: TGCAGTGCTAGAGGACAGCAGGGTAACCTCTACGAGCAGTACTTC.

This chain links TRBV10-2 with TRBJ2-7, with D hard to call. There are 13 residues in the CDR3. V lost 3 bases and J 2 bases, leaving 8 bases between the germline ends. Germline CDR1 WSHSY, CDR2 SAAADI. DNA for the CDR3: TGCGCCAGCAGTGAAAAGGGTCCCTACGAGCAGTACTTC. Translated: CASSEKGPYEQYF.

The V call is TRBV5-1, the J call TRBJ2-7; tentative D call: TRBD1 (6 bases). V lost 4 bases and J 0 bases, leaving 17 bases between the germline ends. Per germline, CDR1 SGHRS and CDR2 YFSETQ. The CDR3 spans 16 residues. Here the CDR3 DNA reads TGCGCCAGCAGCATAACCGACAGGTTAAGCTCCTACGAGCAGTACTTC. Its protein is CASSITDRLSSYEQYF.

With respect to this clonotype: The conserved phenylalanine or tryptophan is not found at the CDR3 terminus, so this likely reflects a read error. The DNA is omitted, as the CDR3 cannot be located on it reliably, and the CDR3 follows TCRdb's listing. The CDR3 here is CASSLASGFSNEQFL. The chain uses TRBV7-6 and TRBJ2-1; TRBD2 is the table's D call, not checked against the DNA. Including both end residues, the CDR3 is 15 amino acids long. Germline assignment: CDR1 SGHVS and CDR2 FNYEAQ.

The chain combines TRBV29-1 with TRBJ2-7; 7 bases map to TRBD1. The germline CDR1 and CDR2 sequences are SQVTM and ANQGSEA. CDR3 size: 12 residues. As DNA, the CDR3 is TGCAGGGGGACAGAGAGCTCCTACGAGCAGTACTTC. Its translation is CRGTESSYEQYF.